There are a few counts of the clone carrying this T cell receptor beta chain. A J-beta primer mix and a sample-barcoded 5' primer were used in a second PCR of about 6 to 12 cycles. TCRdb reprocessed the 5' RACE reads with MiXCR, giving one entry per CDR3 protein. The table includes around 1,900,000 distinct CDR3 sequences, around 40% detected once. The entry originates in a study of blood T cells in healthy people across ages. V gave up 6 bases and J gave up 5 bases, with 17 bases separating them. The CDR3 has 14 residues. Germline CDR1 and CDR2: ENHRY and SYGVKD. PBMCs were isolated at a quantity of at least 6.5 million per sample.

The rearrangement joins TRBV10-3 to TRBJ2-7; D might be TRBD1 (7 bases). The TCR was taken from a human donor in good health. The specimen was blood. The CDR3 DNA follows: TGTGCCATCAGATTGGAGGAGGGGGCAAACGAGCAGTACTTC. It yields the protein CAIRLEEGANEQYF.